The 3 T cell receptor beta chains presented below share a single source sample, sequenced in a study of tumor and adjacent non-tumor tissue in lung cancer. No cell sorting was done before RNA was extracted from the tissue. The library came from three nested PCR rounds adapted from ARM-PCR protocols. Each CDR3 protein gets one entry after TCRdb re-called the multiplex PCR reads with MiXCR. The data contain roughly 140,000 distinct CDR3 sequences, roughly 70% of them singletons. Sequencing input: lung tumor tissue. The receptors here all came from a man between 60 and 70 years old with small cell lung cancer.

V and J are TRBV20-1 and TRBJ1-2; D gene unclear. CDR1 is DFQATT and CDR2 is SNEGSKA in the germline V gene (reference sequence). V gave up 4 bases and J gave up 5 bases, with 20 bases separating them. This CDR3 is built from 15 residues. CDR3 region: CSAIDLTAALYGYTF. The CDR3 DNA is TGCAGTGCTATAGATCTTACAGCGGCTTTATATGGCTACACCTTC.

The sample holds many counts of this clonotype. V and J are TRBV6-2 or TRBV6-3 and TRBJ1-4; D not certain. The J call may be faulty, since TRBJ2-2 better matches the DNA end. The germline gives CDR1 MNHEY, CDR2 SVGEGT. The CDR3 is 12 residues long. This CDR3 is CASSYGRRELFF. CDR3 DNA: TGTGCCAGCAGTTACGGCAGAAGGGAGCTGTTTTTT.

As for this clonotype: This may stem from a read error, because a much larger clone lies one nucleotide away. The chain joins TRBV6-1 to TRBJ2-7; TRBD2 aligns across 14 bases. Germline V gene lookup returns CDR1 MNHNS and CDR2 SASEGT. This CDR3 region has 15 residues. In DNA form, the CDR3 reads TGTGCCCGCAGTGAAGGGGGACTAGCGGGGGACGAGCAGTACTTC. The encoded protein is CARSEGGLAGDEQYF.